A single sample gave rise to the 27 T cell receptor beta chains below, sequenced in a study of shared clonotypes between healthy human individuals. The method was immunoSEQ multiplex PCR; TCRdb's version includes in-frame clones alone and lacks a portion of them. The table has about 180,000 clones, 90% to 95% seen once. Sequencing was carried out using naive CD4+ T cells sorted from blood. This sample's subset: CD45RA+ positively selected. The receptors were sampled from a woman in her twenties or thirties in good health.

J is TRBJ2-2 and V is TRBV13; 11 nucleotides agree with TRBD2. With 5 bases clipped from V and 2 bases from J, the junction kept 10 bases outside the gene matches. Germline V lookup: CDR1 PRHDT, CDR2 FYEKMQ (reference sequence). This CDR3 is 18 amino acids long. CDR3 nucleotide sequence: TGTGCCAGCAGCCCCCTACTAGCGGGAGTTACCAACACCGGGGAGCTGTTTTTT. It is translated as CASSPLLAGVTNTGELFF.

CDR3 DNA: TGTGCCAGCAGCCCCCCAGTCAGGCGGAATGAGCAGTTCTTC. Amino acid sequence: CASSPPVRRNEQFF. The rearrangement joins TRBV7-2 to TRBJ2-1; unclear D gene. V gave up 5 bases and J gave up 7 bases, with 15 bases separating them. This CDR3 has 14 amino acids. Germline CDR1 reads SGHTA; CDR2 reads FQGNSA.

The genes are TRBV6-5 and TRBJ2-2, with D perhaps matching TRBD1 (7 bases). Germline assignment: CDR1 MNHEY and CDR2 SVGAGI. This CDR3 contains 14 residues. V shed 7 bases and J shed 3 bases, with 12 bases lying between them. The CDR3 DNA sequence: TGTGCCAGCAACGACAGGGAGGACACCGGGGAGCTGTTTTTT. Translating it yields CASNDREDTGELFF.

The chain links TRBV27 to TRBJ2-2, with TRBD2 as a possible D gene (5 bases). V was clipped by 5 bases and J by 4 bases, with 17 bases between them. There are 16 residues in the CDR3. The germline CDR1 and CDR2 sequences are MNHEY and SMNVEV (reference sequence). The CDR3 DNA sequence: TGTGCCAGCAGTCTGGCCCGAGGGCAGTCCACCGGGGAGCTGTTTTTT. It yields the protein CASSLARGQSTGELFF.

The V call is TRBV5-5, the J call TRBJ2-7, with D tentatively TRBD1 (5 bases). The CDR3 has 15 amino acids. CDR1 and CDR2 from the germline V gene are SGHKS and YYEKEE (reference sequence). With 0 bases removed from V and 1 base from J, the gap between germline ends came to 11 bases. CDR3 amino acids: CASSLGLDTSYEQYF. The DNA of the CDR3 is TGTGCCAGCAGCTTGGGCCTGGACACTTCCTACGAGCAGTACTTC.

The chain links TRBV5-1 to TRBJ2-7; 9 nucleotides agree with TRBD2. Germline V gene lookup returns CDR1 SGHRS and CDR2 YFSETQ. The V gene end was trimmed by 0 bases and the J gene end by 1 base; junction bases not matched to a gene: 5. This CDR3 contains 16 residues. The CDR3 protein is CASSLALAGKSYEQYF. The CDR3, as DNA: TGCGCCAGCAGCTTGGCCCTAGCGGGAAAATCCTACGAGCAGTACTTC.

The chain joins TRBV28 to TRBJ2-7, with 9 bases aligning to TRBD2. Germline-derived CDR1 and CDR2 are MDHEN and SYDVKM. The CDR3 contains 13 residues. The junction had 5 bases not matched to a gene; V was cut back by 8 bases and J by 3 bases. This CDR3 reads CASHSGRGYEQYF. CDR3 nucleotide sequence: TGTGCCAGCCATAGCGGGAGAGGCTACGAGCAGTACTTC.

This chain links TRBV6-5 with TRBJ1-2; D is unclear. With 0 bases removed from V and 4 bases from J, the gap between germline ends came to 12 bases. This CDR3 spans 15 amino acids. Germline V gives CDR1 MNHEY, CDR2 SVGAGI. The CDR3 DNA reads as TGTGCCAGCAGTTACTCGCGGGTAGGCACCTATGGCTACACCTTC. Amino acids: CASSYSRVGTYGYTF.

The chain carries TRBV27 and TRBJ1-1; D is possibly TRBD1 (6 bases). The CDR3 covers 13 residues. Germline loops: CDR1 MNHEY, CDR2 SMNVEV (reference sequence). Deletions cut 7 bases from V and 4 bases from J, with 13 bases between. CDR3 sequence: CASIIRGGTEAFF. The CDR3 nucleotides read TGTGCCAGCATTATCAGGGGCGGCACTGAAGCTTTCTTT.

V and J are TRBV28 and TRBJ2-1; 8 nucleotides line up with TRBD2. The length of the CDR3 is 16 residues. V was clipped by 0 bases and J by 3 bases; unmatched bases: 4. The germline V gene encodes CDR1 MDHEN and CDR2 SYDVKM. The chain's CDR3 is CASSLWTSANYNEQFF. CDR3 sequence (DNA): TGTGCCAGCAGTTTATGGACTAGCGCAAACTACAATGAGCAGTTCTTC.

The chain is built from TRBV6-5 and TRBJ2-7, with a tentative D call TRBD1 (5 bases). Per germline, CDR1 MNHEY and CDR2 SVGAGI. Trimming pared 7 bases from V and 4 bases from J, leaving 8 bases between. This CDR3 region has 11 residues. CDR3 amino acids: CASNRGYEQYF. CDR3 DNA sequence: TGTGCCAGCAATAGGGGATACGAGCAGTACTTC.

The gene calls are TRBV5-1 and TRBJ1-1; D is unclear. This CDR3 is 16 amino acids long. V lost 6 bases and J 0 bases, leaving 18 bases between the germline ends. From germline, CDR1 is SGHRS and CDR2 YFSETQ. This CDR3 is CASILEPGRLNTEAFF. Here the CDR3 DNA reads TGCGCCAGCATCCTAGAACCCGGGCGCTTGAACACTGAAGCTTTCTTT.

The chain employs TRBV5-4 and TRBJ2-2; no firm D call. CDR1 and CDR2 (germline): SGHNT, YYREEE (reference sequence). The length of the CDR3 is 14 residues. Trimming took off 5 bases at V and 4 bases at J, with 12 bases between the two ends. The CDR3 spells CASRGSRGTGELFF. The CDR3 coding sequence is TGTGCCAGCAGAGGTTCCCGAGGCACCGGGGAGCTGTTTTTT.

This rearrangement joins TRBV5-4 to TRBJ2-7; D is uncertain. The V gene's germline CDR1 is SGHNT and CDR2 YYREEE (reference sequence). The germline V and J ends were trimmed by 4 bases and 6 bases, with 23 bases remaining between them. This CDR3 has 16 residues. CDR3 coding DNA: TGTGCCAGCAGCCCCCGGAAAAGTGGAGTTGCCGTCGAGCAGTACTTC. Its protein product is CASSPRKSGVAVEQYF.

This chain connects TRBV19 to TRBJ2-7; D is perhaps TRBD1 (5 bases). The CDR3 extends over 12 amino acids. CDR1 LNHDA and CDR2 SQIVND come from the germline V gene (reference sequence). Trimming removed 5 bases at V and 7 bases at J, with 12 bases between. The CDR3 DNA reads TGTGCCAGTAGTGCCAGGGCGGAAGAGCAGTACTTC. It is translated as CASSARAEEQYF.

V is TRBV28 and J is TRBJ2-7; TRBD2 agrees at 9 bases. CDR1 and CDR2 from the germline V gene are MDHEN and SYDVKM. The CDR3 is 15 amino acids. J was trimmed by 3 bases and V by 6 bases; bases with no gene match: 9. CDR3 sequence: CASRGVSGSFYEQYF. The CDR3 DNA follows: TGTGCCAGCAGAGGAGTTAGCGGGAGTTTCTACGAGCAGTACTTC.

The V call is TRBV19, the J call TRBJ1-1; D ambiguous. Deletions cut 4 bases from V and 1 base from J, with 13 bases between. From germline, CDR1 is LNHDA and CDR2 SQIVND (reference sequence). CDR3 length equals 15 residues. Written as DNA, the CDR3 is TGTGCCAGTAGTACCCAAGGGCGGGGGAACACTGAAGCTTTCTTT. Translating it yields CASSTQGRGNTEAFF.

The CDR3 DNA is TGTGCCTGGAGTCCGCGGGACAGGCGATATAATTCACCCCTCCACTTT. This encodes CAWSPRDRRYNSPLHF. The V gene is TRBV30, the J gene TRBJ1-6, with 8 bases matching TRBD1. The germline V gene encodes CDR1 GTSNPN and CDR2 SVGIG (reference sequence). V lost 2 bases to trimming and J lost 4 bases; unmatched junction nucleotides: 7. The CDR3 length is 16 residues.

The rearrangement uses TRBV4-2 and TRBJ1-4, with D uncertain. CDR1 is LGHNA, CDR2 YNFKEQ, per germline. This CDR3 region has 16 residues. V was trimmed by 1 base and J by 8 bases, leaving 17 bases between them. The CDR3 region is CASSQGPRKGGEKLFF. DNA of the CDR3: TGTGCCAGCAGCCAAGGCCCCCGGAAAGGTGGGGAAAAACTGTTTTTT.

The chain recombines TRBV10-3 with TRBJ1-5; D remains unclear. This CDR3 region has 15 residues. V dropped 10 bases and J dropped 2 bases, with 18 bases sitting between them. Germline V gene lookup returns CDR1 ENHRY and CDR2 SYGVKD. The CDR3 DNA reads as TGTGCCACCACCTCGGACCTTACGGGCAATCAGCCCCAGCATTTT. This translates into CATTSDLTGNQPQHF.

This rearrangement joins TRBV7-9 to TRBJ2-7; D is possibly TRBD1 (6 bases). Per the germline V gene, CDR1 is SEHNR and CDR2 is FQNEAQ (reference sequence). CDR3 length: 15 residues. Trimming left V 1 base short and J 2 bases short, with 12 bases between. The chain's CDR3 is CASSLGQGKPYEQYF. For the CDR3, the DNA is TGTGCCAGCAGCTTAGGGCAGGGGAAACCCTACGAGCAGTACTTC.

V gene TRBV28 combines with J gene TRBJ2-5, with 12 bases aligning to TRBD1. Trimming cost V 3 bases and J 6 bases; bases outside gene matches: 17. Germline V gene data show CDR1 as MDHEN and CDR2 as SYDVKM. The CDR3 is 19 amino acids. The CDR3, as DNA: TGTGCCAGCAGTTTCCCAACCCTCCGGGACAGGGGGCGCATAAAGACCCAGTACTTC. Protein sequence: CASSFPTLRDRGRIKTQYF.

The CDR3 DNA reads as TGCGCCAGCAGCCGAGACAGGGGCACCTACGAGCAGTACTTC. Translating it yields CASSRDRGTYEQYF. This chain links TRBV5-1 with TRBJ2-7; the match to TRBD1 covers 8 bases. From germline, CDR1 is SGHRS and CDR2 YFSETQ. V shed 4 bases and J 2 bases; nucleotides not matched to a gene: 5. The CDR3 loop spans 14 amino acids.

The chain carries TRBV4-1 and TRBJ1-1; TRBD1 agrees at 7 bases. The ends lost 0 bases at V and 1 base at J; junction bases unmatched: 2. The CDR3 runs to 15 residues. Germline CDR1 reads MGHRA; CDR2 reads YSYEKL. The CDR3 loop is CASSQDAGGNTEAFF. For the CDR3, the DNA is TGCGCCAGCAGCCAAGATGCAGGGGGGAACACTGAAGCTTTCTTT.

V and J are TRBV19 and TRBJ2-1, with D hard to call. CDR3 length: 14 amino acids. CDR1 LNHDA and CDR2 SQIVND come from the germline V gene (reference sequence). Trimming took 3 bases from V and 4 from J, leaving 10 bases between them. This CDR3 reads CASSMFLGYNEQFF. CDR3 bases: TGTGCCAGTAGTATGTTCCTGGGGTACAATGAGCAGTTCTTC.

The V call is TRBV6-6, the J call TRBJ1-5, with 10 nucleotides matching TRBD1. The CDR3 length is 15 residues. Germline CDR1 MNHNY, CDR2 SVGAGI (reference sequence). J gave up 7 bases and V 0 bases, and 3 bases lay outside the gene matches. As DNA, the CDR3 is TGTGCCAGCAGTTACTCGACAGGGGGCGGGCAGCCCCAGCATTTT. Amino acids: CASSYSTGGGQPQHF.

The V and J genes are TRBV28 and TRBJ2-7, with D perhaps matching TRBD1 or TRBD2 (5 bases each). V lost 7 bases and J lost 6, with 19 bases in between. Germline loops: CDR1 MDHEN, CDR2 SYDVKM. This CDR3 is built from 14 residues. CDR3 nucleotides: TGTGCCAGCACCCAGAGGGGAAGGCTGGGCGAGCAGTACTTC. Protein: CASTQRGRLGEQYF.